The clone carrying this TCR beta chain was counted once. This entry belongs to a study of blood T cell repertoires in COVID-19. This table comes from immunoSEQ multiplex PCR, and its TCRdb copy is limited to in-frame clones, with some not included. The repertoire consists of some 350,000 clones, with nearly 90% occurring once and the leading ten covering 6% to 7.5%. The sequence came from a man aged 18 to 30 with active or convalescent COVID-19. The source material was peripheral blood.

The CDR3 coding sequence is TGTGCCAGCAGCCCGTGGGGCGGGAGGGCTGACAATGAGCAGTTCTTC. It specifies CASSPWGGRADNEQFF. This chain uses TRBV7-3 with TRBJ2-1, with 9 bases identical to TRBD2. Germline V gene sequence: CDR1 SGHTA, CDR2 FQGTGA. The CDR3 loop spans 16 amino acids. With V trimmed by 5 bases and J by 5 bases, 10 bases remained unmatched.